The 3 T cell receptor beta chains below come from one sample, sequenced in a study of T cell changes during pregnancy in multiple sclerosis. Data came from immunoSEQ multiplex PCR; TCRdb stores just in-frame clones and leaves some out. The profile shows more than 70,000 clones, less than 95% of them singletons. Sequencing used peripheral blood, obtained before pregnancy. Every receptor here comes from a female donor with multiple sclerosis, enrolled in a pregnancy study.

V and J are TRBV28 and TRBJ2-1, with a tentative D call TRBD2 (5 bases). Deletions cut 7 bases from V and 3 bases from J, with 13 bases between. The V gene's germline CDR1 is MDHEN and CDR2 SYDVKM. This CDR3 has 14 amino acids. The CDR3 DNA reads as TGTGCCAGCACCCCGGGATCGAACTACAATGAGCAGTTCTTC. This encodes CASTPGSNYNEQFF.

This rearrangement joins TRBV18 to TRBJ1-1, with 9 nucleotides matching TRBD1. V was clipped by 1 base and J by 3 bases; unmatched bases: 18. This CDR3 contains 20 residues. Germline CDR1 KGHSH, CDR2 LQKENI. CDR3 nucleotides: TGTGCCAGCTCACCACGGTTGGTTGGACAGGGGACAAATAGGGACACTGAAGCTTTCTTT. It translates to CASSPRLVGQGTNRDTEAFF.

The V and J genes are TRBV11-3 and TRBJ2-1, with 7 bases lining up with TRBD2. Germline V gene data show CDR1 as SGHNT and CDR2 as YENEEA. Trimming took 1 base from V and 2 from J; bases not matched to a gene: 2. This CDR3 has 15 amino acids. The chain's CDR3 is CASSLGGGAYNEQFF. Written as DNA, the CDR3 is TGTGCCAGCAGCTTAGGTGGGGGGGCCTACAATGAGCAGTTCTTC. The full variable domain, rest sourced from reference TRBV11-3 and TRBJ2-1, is EAGVVQSPRYKIIEKKQPVAFWCNPISGHNTLYWYLQNLGQGPELLIRYENEEAVDDSQLPKDRFSAERLKGVDSTLKIQPAELGDSAVYLCASSLGGGAYNEQFFGPGTRLTVL.